This TCR beta chain was identified during a study of blood T cell repertoires in COVID-19. The wider study: Both acute and convalescent COVID-19 samples were obtained from the United States, Italy and Spain.

Looked up from germline, CDR1 is SGHVS and CDR2 is FQNEAQ. This CDR3 contains 15 residues. Trimming left V 0 bases short and J 5 bases short, with 11 bases between. Symptom resolution, clearance, or two negative PCRs marked donors in Cohort 3 as recovered. Per the original data handling: Reference gene primer amplification gave estimated nucleated cell counts. This table comes from immunoSEQ multiplex PCR, and its TCRdb copy is limited to in-frame clones, with some not included. V and J calls and clone size are those listed in that table; D and trimming were worked out from the DNA. The profile shows about 370,000 clones, around 91% of them singletons.

The receptor was derived from a man aged 18 to 29 who had recovered from COVID-19. Sequenced input: PBMCs or T cells enriched from blood (not recorded which). The genes are TRBV7-8 and TRBJ2-1; no definite D call. The CDR3 bases are TGTGCCAGCAGCTTAGCAAGGCGGCCTCACAATGAGCAGTTCTTC. Translating it yields CASSLARRPHNEQFF.